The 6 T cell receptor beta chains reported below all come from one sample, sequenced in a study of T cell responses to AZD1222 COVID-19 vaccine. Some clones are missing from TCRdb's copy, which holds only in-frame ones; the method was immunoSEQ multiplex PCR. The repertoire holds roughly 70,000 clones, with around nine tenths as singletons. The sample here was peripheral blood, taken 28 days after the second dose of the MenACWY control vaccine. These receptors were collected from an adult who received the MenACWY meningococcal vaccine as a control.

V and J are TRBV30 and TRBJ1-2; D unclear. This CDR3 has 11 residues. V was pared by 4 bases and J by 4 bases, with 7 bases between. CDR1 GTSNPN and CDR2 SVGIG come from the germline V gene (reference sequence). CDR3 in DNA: TGTGCCTGGAAGGGCAGCTATGGCTACACCTTC. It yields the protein CAWKGSYGYTF.

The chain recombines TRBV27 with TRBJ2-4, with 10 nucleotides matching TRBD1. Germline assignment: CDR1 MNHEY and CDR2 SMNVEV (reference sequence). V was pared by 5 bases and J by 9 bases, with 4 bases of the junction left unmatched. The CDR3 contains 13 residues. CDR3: CASSLGTGAIQYF. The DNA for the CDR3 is TGTGCCAGCAGTCTCGGGACAGGGGCCATTCAGTACTTC.

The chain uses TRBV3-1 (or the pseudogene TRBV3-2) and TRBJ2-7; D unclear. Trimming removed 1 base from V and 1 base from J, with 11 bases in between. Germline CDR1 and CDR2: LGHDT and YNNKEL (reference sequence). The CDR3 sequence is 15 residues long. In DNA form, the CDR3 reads TGTGCCAGCAGCCAAGGACCAGTCCCGTCCTACGAGCAGTACTTC. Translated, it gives CASSQGPVPSYEQYF.

CDR3 nucleotide sequence: TGTGCCAGTAGTGGACAGGGTTATGGCTACACCTTC. Its translation is CASSGQGYGYTF. The chain couples TRBV19 to TRBJ1-2; TRBD1 matches 8 bases. This CDR3 is built from 12 residues. V trimming: 5 bases; J trimming: 5 bases; junction bases outside the gene matches: 1. Germline-derived CDR1 and CDR2 are LNHDA and SQIVND (reference sequence).

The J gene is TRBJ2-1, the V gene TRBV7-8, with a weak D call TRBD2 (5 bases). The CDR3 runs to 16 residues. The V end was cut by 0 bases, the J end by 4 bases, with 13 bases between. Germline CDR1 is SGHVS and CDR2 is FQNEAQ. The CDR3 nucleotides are TGTGCCAGCAGCTTAGCGGTTGGACTGACTTACAATGAGCAGTTCTTC. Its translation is CASSLAVGLTYNEQFF.

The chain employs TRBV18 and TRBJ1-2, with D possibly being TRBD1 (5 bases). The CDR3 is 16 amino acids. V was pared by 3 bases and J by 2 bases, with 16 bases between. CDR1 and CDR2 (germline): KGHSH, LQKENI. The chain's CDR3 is CASSPAAGPGNYGYTF. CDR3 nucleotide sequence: TGTGCCAGCTCACCCGCCGCAGGCCCAGGGAACTATGGCTACACCTTC.